Presented here are 7 T cell receptor beta chains from one specimen sequenced in a study of blood T cells in healthy people across ages (dated by TCRdb to between 2014 and 2017). The library was obtained by 5' RACE. Sequencing relied on an Illumina HiSeq 2500. A second PCR of about 7 to 12 cycles was run with a J-beta primer mix and a sample-barcoded 5' primer. TCRdb trimmed public reads at Q25 via fastp, called clones via MiXCR and kept in-frame beta chains. Each entry is one CDR3 protein sequence, shown with its most common DNA and genes. The sample records 900,000 to 950,000 distinct CDR3 sequences, around 29% of which are singletons. The ten largest account for roughly 10% of the sample. Another study also made use of these data, one on T cells of mothers and their children.

Specimen: blood. These TCRs come from a woman aged 40 to 50 in good health.

With respect to this clonotype: This may come from a read error, since a much larger clone is one base off. J is TRBJ2-1 and V is TRBV2; D is ambiguous. V lost 6 bases, J lost 3 bases, and 9 bases lay in between. Germline loops: CDR1 SNHLY, CDR2 FYNNEI. The CDR3 has 13 amino acids. The CDR3 reads CASRGIDYNEQFF. The CDR3 DNA sequence: TGTGCCAGCAGGGGGATAGACTACAATGAGCAGTTCTTC.

This clonotype was counted many times. The chain has TRBV12-3 or TRBV12-4 and TRBJ1-2; TRBD1 is a possible D gene (6 bases). With 6 bases removed from V and 6 bases from J, the gap between germline ends came to 11 bases. CDR3 length: 12 amino acids. CDR3 protein: CASSQGIDGYTF. In DNA form, the CDR3 reads TGTGCCAGCAGCCAGGGGATTGATGGCTACACCTTC.

The chain is built from TRBV12-3 or TRBV12-4 and TRBJ2-1, with 8 bases matching TRBD1. V lost 6 bases and J lost 2; bases outside the gene matches: 9. The CDR3 contains 16 residues. In nucleotides, the CDR3 is TGTGCCAGCAGGCCCGGACAGGGAAACCCCTACAATGAGCAGTTCTTC. Protein product: CASRPGQGNPYNEQFF.

This clonotype was detected many times. This rearrangement joins TRBV10-3 to TRBJ2-5; 8 nucleotides agree with TRBD2. The CDR3 consists of 15 residues. In germline, CDR1 is ENHRY, CDR2 SYGVKD. Losses at the gene ends were 3 bases for V and 0 bases for J; bases not matched to a gene: 3. This chain's CDR3 is CAISDPGGYQETQYF. The CDR3 region has the DNA TGTGCCATCAGTGACCCGGGGGGGTACCAAGAGACCCAGTACTTC.

This clonotype was picked up a small number of times. One base away lies a much larger clone, so this may be a sequencing read error. The chain uses TRBV5-5 and TRBJ2-7; D gene uncertain. V was pared by 4 bases and J by 0 bases, with 17 bases between. Germline CDR1 SGHKS, CDR2 YYEKEE (reference sequence). The CDR3 sequence is 16 residues long. DNA of the CDR3: TGTGCCAGCAGCCTTCACGCCAGGACGAGCTCCTACGAGCAGTACTTC. Translating gives CASSLHARTSSYEQYF.

This clonotype was counted between two and nine times. The V gene is TRBV5-1, the J gene TRBJ1-1; D gene uncertain. The V end lost 0 bases, the J end lost 7 bases, and 13 bases lay between the germline ends. The CDR3 covers 14 residues. Per the germline V gene, CDR1 is SGHRS and CDR2 is YFSETQ. CDR3 sequence reads: CASSLAQEWDEAFF. The CDR3 coding sequence is TGCGCCAGCAGCTTGGCCCAGGAGTGGGATGAAGCTTTCTTT.

The chain uses TRBV20-1 and TRBJ2-5; D perhaps matches TRBD2 (6 bases). V was clipped by 3 bases and J by 3 bases, with 14 bases between them. The germline V gene has CDR1 DFQATT and CDR2 SNEGSKA (reference sequence). CDR3 length equals 14 residues. CDR3 region: CSARLRGTEETQYF. In DNA form, the CDR3 reads TGCAGTGCTAGGCTACGGGGGACGGAAGAGACCCAGTACTTC.